The clone carrying this T cell receptor beta chain has a handful of counts. Its antigen remains unidentified. The CDR3 runs to 15 residues. Germline CDR1 reads SGHTA; CDR2 reads FQGNSA. V lost 2 bases to trimming and J lost 5 bases, with 12 bases between them. These data are taken from a study of beta chain features in type 1 diabetes. Study-wide findings and caveats: Cells expressing TCR highly could be over-represented by cDNA sequencing. The study found moderately but significantly shorter TCRB CDR3s in all four CD4+ subsets of Type 1 diabetes patients. Researchers reported that naive, central memory and Treg TCRB repertoires appeared more similar in patients than in healthy donors.

Since all of the isolated RNA was reverse transcribed, expressed TCRB transcripts were what got sequenced. Using immunoSEQ multiplex PCR, the repertoire was profiled, and TCRdb retains in-frame clones only, with some absent. The profile covers 350,000 to 450,000 clones, with approximately 15% appearing a single time and around 0.035% taken by the ten largest. This clonotype was obtained from a man aged 30 to 39 in good health. Material: naive CD4+ T cells from blood. V and J are TRBV7-2 and TRBJ1-4; the D gene is possibly TRBD1 (5 bases). In DNA, the CDR3 is TGTGCCAGCAGCTTATCGTCAGGGAAGAATGAAAAACTGTTTTTT. This codes for CASSLSSGKNEKLFF.